A single sample is the source of the 24 T cell receptor beta chains below, sequenced in a study of OX40 agonist ivuxolimab in advanced cancers. TCRdb's copy holds only in-frame clones and misses some; the assay was immunoSEQ multiplex PCR. This table has 45,000 to 50,000 clones, about 88% appearing once. The sequences come from CD4+ or CD8+ T cells sorted from blood, collected in a trial of the OX40 agonist ivuxolimab. These TCRs come from an adult with an advanced solid tumor such as melanoma, head and neck, liver or kidney cancer.

This clone was recorded once. V is TRBV25-1 and J is TRBJ1-1; maybe TRBD1 (5 bases). CDR3 length: 15 amino acids. Germline V gene data show CDR1 as MGHDK and CDR2 as SYGVNS. Trimming removed 2 bases from V and 1 base from J, with 11 bases in between. The CDR3 region has the DNA TGTGCCAGCAGTGAAACTGGAAGGGGGAACACTGAAGCTTTCTTT. Translation gives CASSETGRGNTEAFF.

This chain uses TRBV27 with TRBJ2-1; 10 nucleotides line up with TRBD1. Germline V gives CDR1 MNHEY, CDR2 SMNVEV (reference sequence). J was trimmed by 9 bases and V by 4 bases; bases with no gene match: 9. The CDR3 has 15 residues. The CDR3 DNA reads as TGTGCCAGCAGTTCCCGGACAGGGGGGATGAGTGAGCAGTTCTTC. Translation gives CASSSRTGGMSEQFF.

This chain uses TRBV7-2 with TRBJ2-1; 10 bases align to TRBD2. The CDR3 spans 14 residues. CDR1 and CDR2 from the germline V gene are SGHTA and FQGNSA. Trimming took 5 bases from V and 7 from J; bases not matched to a gene: 5. CDR3 in DNA: TGTGCCAGCAGCCCTTGGACTAGCGGTAATGAGCAGTTCTTC. Translating it yields CASSPWTSGNEQFF.

CDR3 coding DNA: TGTGCCAGCTCATTAGGACAGAGGGACACCGGGGAGCTGTTTTTT. It specifies CASSLGQRDTGELFF. This chain links TRBV18 with TRBJ2-2, with a weak D call TRBD1 (6 bases). The V gene's germline CDR1 is KGHSH and CDR2 LQKENI. CDR3 length: 15 residues. The germline V and J ends were trimmed by 5 bases and 3 bases, with 13 bases remaining between them.

This clone was recorded a few times. The chain has TRBV7-3 and TRBJ1-5; the D is unclear. The germline V and J ends were trimmed by 5 bases and 6 bases, with 11 bases remaining between them. Germline V lookup: CDR1 SGHTA, CDR2 FQGTGA. CDR3 length: 13 amino acids. The CDR3, as DNA: TGTGCCAGCAGCCATGGGGTCCTTCAGCCCCAGCATTTT. It specifies CASSHGVLQPQHF.

This chain links TRBV27 with TRBJ2-7; D is ambiguous. The CDR3 covers 14 residues. Trimming took 4 bases from V and 0 from J, leaving 10 bases between them. From germline, CDR1 is MNHEY and CDR2 SMNVEV (reference sequence). The CDR3 bases are TGTGCCAGCAGTTCGCGATCAACCTCCTACGAGCAGTACTTC. It yields the protein CASSSRSTSYEQYF.

The gene calls are TRBV5-8 and TRBJ1-3, with TRBD1 identical over 10 bases. Germline-derived CDR1 and CDR2 are SGHTS and YDEGEE. The CDR3 sequence is 15 residues long. Germline trimming cut 5 bases from V and 1 base from J; bases unmatched to any gene: 3. CDR3 sequence reads: CASSPGQGSGNTIYF. For the CDR3, the DNA is TGTGCCAGCAGTCCGGGACAGGGGTCTGGAAACACCATATATTTT.

The chain is built from TRBV10-3 and TRBJ1-1, with D unclear. The CDR3 has 13 amino acids. CDR1 and CDR2 from the germline V gene are ENHRY and SYGVKD. Trimming took off 2 bases at V and 5 bases at J, with 9 bases between the two ends. The CDR3 coding sequence is TGTGCCATCAGTGAGAGACGGGATACTGAAGCTTTCTTT. It encodes CAISERRDTEAFF.

Note on this clone: Compared with germline, one end of the junction differs, possibly owing to a read error. V and J are TRBV7-7 and TRBJ2-5; 10 bases match TRBD2. CDR1 SSHAT and CDR2 FNYEAQ come from the germline V gene (reference sequence). The CDR3 has 15 amino acids. The CDR3 sequence is CASSATSGTQETQYF. Here the CDR3 DNA reads TGTGCTAGCAGCGCTACTAGCGGGACACAAGAGACCCAGTACTTC.

The chain uses TRBV28 and TRBJ1-2, with D hard to call. Germline CDR1 and CDR2: MDHEN and SYDVKM. Between the trimmed V and J ends, which lost 8 bases and 5 bases, there was a span of 15 bases. This CDR3 has 13 residues. The CDR3 nucleotides read TGTGCCAGCGGCTGGACCAAGTGGTATGGCTACACCTTC. Translation gives CASGWTKWYGYTF.

V and J are TRBV6-1 and TRBJ1-5; D not certain. Germline loops: CDR1 MNHNS, CDR2 SASEGT. Trimming stripped 6 bases from V and 4 bases from J, with 10 bases between. The CDR3 loop spans 13 amino acids. CDR3 nucleotide sequence: TGTGCCAGCAGGTTCCGGGAGAATCAGCCCCAGCATTTT. It translates to CASRFRENQPQHF.

The J gene is TRBJ1-5, the V gene TRBV28; 7 nucleotides agree with TRBD1. The V segment lost 3 bases and the J segment 6 bases; nucleotides outside the gene matches: 8. Germline loops: CDR1 MDHEN, CDR2 SYDVKM. CDR3 length equals 15 residues. CDR3 amino acids: CASSFAGGFSQPQHF. The CDR3 nucleotides read TGTGCCAGCAGTTTTGCAGGGGGATTCAGTCAGCCCCAGCATTTT. Together with reference TRBV28 and TRBJ1-5, the CDR3 gives the full variable domain: DVKVTQSSRYLVKRTGEKVFLECVQDMDHENMFWYRQDPGLGLRLIYFSYDVKMKEKGDIPEGYSVSREKKERFSLILESASTNQTSMYLCASSFAGGFSQPQHFGDGTRLSIL.

The rearrangement uses TRBV6-5 and TRBJ2-6, with D tentatively TRBD1 (5 bases). Per germline, CDR1 MNHEY and CDR2 SVGAGI. The ends were cut back, 0 bases at V and 10 bases at J, with 13 bases in the middle. CDR3 length: 15 amino acids. The CDR3 sequence is CASSYSSQGKNVLTF. As DNA, the CDR3 is TGTGCCAGCAGTTACTCGTCCCAGGGTAAAAACGTCCTGACTTTC.

The V call is TRBV2, the J call TRBJ1-3; D not resolved. Trimming cost V 4 bases and J 0 bases, with 13 bases left between them. The germline V gene encodes CDR1 SNHLY and CDR2 FYNNEI. The CDR3 extends over 16 amino acids. CDR3 coding DNA: TGTGCCAGCAGTGGGACCGTGGCCTACTCTGGAAACACCATATATTTT. Translating it yields CASSGTVAYSGNTIYF.

This clone was detected once. This chain's CDR3 is CASSSGNRVYEQYF. In nucleotides, the CDR3 is TGTGCCAGCAGTTCCGGGAACAGGGTCTACGAGCAGTACTTC. V gene TRBV6-6 combines with J gene TRBJ2-7; possibly TRBD1 for D (6 bases). The germline V and J ends were trimmed by 4 bases and 3 bases, with 13 bases remaining between them. The CDR3 sequence is 14 residues long. CDR1 is MNHNY and CDR2 is SVGAGI in the germline V gene (reference sequence).

The chain links TRBV7-8 to TRBJ2-7; no definite D call. Trimming took 5 bases from V and 3 from J, leaving 8 bases between them. Germline CDR1 is SGHVS and CDR2 is FQNEAQ. The CDR3 has 12 residues. Here the CDR3 DNA reads TGTGCCAGCAGCCCGAACCTCTACGAGCAGTACTTC. Amino acid sequence: CASSPNLYEQYF.

This clone was observed a handful of times. The chain recombines TRBV6-5 with TRBJ1-4, with D possibly TRBD1 on 6 matching bases. Germline V CDR1 and CDR2: MNHEY, SVGAGI. Trimming shortened V by 4 bases and J by 8 bases, and 8 bases separated the two germline ends. The CDR3 covers 12 residues. The CDR3 nucleotides are TGTGCCAGCAGTTCAGGGGACGAAAAACTGTTTTTT. Translated, it gives CASSSGDEKLFF.

This clone was seen a few times. This chain links TRBV7-2 with TRBJ2-2; D ambiguous. V lost 1 base and J lost 3, with 9 bases in between. CDR3 length: 15 amino acids. The germline V gene encodes CDR1 SGHTA and CDR2 FQGNSA. DNA of the CDR3: TGTGCCAGCAGCTTAGTGGCGTCAGACACCGGGGAGCTGTTTTTT. Amino acid sequence: CASSLVASDTGELFF.

V usage is TRBV7-2 and J usage is TRBJ1-1; 8 bases are a match to TRBD1. Germline V gene lookup returns CDR1 SGHTA and CDR2 FQGNSA. The CDR3 is 13 residues long. V was pared by 5 bases and J by 4 bases, with 3 bases of the junction left unmatched. The CDR3 loop reads CASSQGQGTEAFF. The CDR3 region has the DNA TGTGCCAGCAGCCAAGGACAGGGCACTGAAGCTTTCTTT.

The rearrangement joins TRBV28 to TRBJ2-2, with TRBD1 matching 7 bases. V dropped 7 bases and J dropped 1; count of bases not matched to a gene: 6. The germline gives CDR1 MDHEN, CDR2 SYDVKM. This CDR3 spans 15 amino acids. In DNA form, the CDR3 reads TGTGCCAGCAAAGAGGGGGCCTTGAACACCGGGGAGCTGTTTTTT. Its translation: CASKEGALNTGELFF.

The chain links TRBV7-3 to TRBJ1-1; 7 bases agree with TRBD1. In germline, CDR1 is SGHTA, CDR2 FQGTGA. V gave up 5 bases and J gave up 4 bases; unmatched junction bases: 4. This CDR3 region has 13 residues. CDR3 coding DNA: TGTGCCAGCAGCGTTGACAGGGTCACTGAAGCTTTCTTT. As protein: CASSVDRVTEAFF.

Turning to this clone: The junction departs from germline at one end; a sequencing error may be responsible. This rearrangement joins TRBV7-7 to TRBJ1-6; D is ambiguous. Germline-derived CDR1 and CDR2 are SSHAT and FNYEAQ (reference sequence). This CDR3 region has 20 residues. CDR3 nucleotide sequence: TGTGCTAGCAGCTGGAGAACAACAGTCCCCGTGGGGACCTATAATTCACCCCTCCACTTT. Protein sequence: CASSWRTTVPVGTYNSPLHF.

The rearrangement uses TRBV4-3 and TRBJ2-5; 9 positions match TRBD2. Looked up from germline, CDR1 is LGHNA and CDR2 is YSLEER. The CDR3 length is 15 residues. Germline trimming cut 0 bases from V and 5 bases from J; bases unmatched to any gene: 4. CDR3 bases: TGCGCCAGCAGCCAAGACGCGGGAGGGCGGGAGACCCAGTACTTC. It yields the protein CASSQDAGGRETQYF.

V and J are TRBV7-8 and TRBJ2-3, with 8 bases identical to TRBD2. This CDR3 contains 14 residues. V shed 3 bases, J shed 5 bases, and the junction held 4 bases outside the gene matches. Germline V gives CDR1 SGHVS, CDR2 FQNEAQ. CDR3 sequence: CASSFGGARDTQYF. The CDR3 DNA sequence: TGTGCCAGCAGCTTCGGGGGGGCGCGAGATACGCAGTATTTT.